This T cell receptor beta chain was recorded in a study of shared clonotypes between healthy human individuals. Study context: A few men and a couple of women, aged 18 to 49, were donors.

CDR1 and CDR2 (germline): SEHNR, FQNEAQ (reference sequence). The V end lost 7 bases, the J end lost 6 bases, and 21 bases lay between the germline ends. The CDR3 loop spans 16 amino acids. As defined, naive CD8 cells were CD45RO-negative and positively selected for CCR7, with terminally differentiated effector memory CD45RA+ cells excluded. Participating donors were healthy, HIV-negative adults free of recent acute infections or vaccinations. When replicate PCRs were run on sorted subsets, they used 200 ng DNA, 28,000 or so T cell genomes. Produced via immunoSEQ multiplex PCR; TCRdb's table is partial and in-frame only. The sample records more than 2 million clones, approximately 92% being singletons. This clone was found a few times. Antigen: not known. Findings and caveats of the study: Large sequencing depth failed to make sorted-subset sequencing complete, rarefaction showed.

The genes are TRBV7-9 and TRBJ1-4; tentatively, D is TRBD1 (5 bases). Sequencing was done on a sample of naive CD8+ T cells from PBMCs. This TCR was recovered from a man younger than 30 in good health. Some clones in this sample may be carry-over from other donors' samples. The CDR3 sequence is CASILTTSGSYEKLFF. The CDR3 nucleotides read TGTGCCAGCATTCTGACCACCTCAGGGTCCTATGAAAAACTGTTTTTT.